The rows below give T cell receptor beta chains drawn from one sample of a study of blood T cells in healthy people across ages. TCRdb re-analysed the 5' RACE reads in MiXCR, keeping a single row per CDR3 protein. The repertoire holds 1.6 million or so distinct CDR3 sequences, with approximately 32% as singletons. The specimen sequenced was blood. The receptor set was obtained from a woman aged 25-40 years in good health. Each CDR3 is given with its conserved first and last residue. Fields, in order: D gene, clone size, V gene, J gene, CDR3 protein, CDR3 DNA. D genes are given only for firm matches. Clone size appears in some rows only: once, few, many, or a class for an expanded clone.

d_gene: TRBD2
abundance: few
v_gene: TRBV10-3
j_gene: TRBJ2-1
CDR3aa: CAISTSGPYNEQFF
CDR3nt: TGTGCCATCAGCACTAGCGGGCCTTACAATGAGCAGTTCTTC

d_gene: .
abundance: few
v_gene: TRBV6-1
j_gene: TRBJ1-2
CDR3aa: CASSGRQGTSVSYTF
CDR3nt: TGTGCCAGCAGTGGCCGGCAGGGCACATCGGTCAGCTACACCTTC

d_gene: .
abundance: .
v_gene: TRBV10-3
j_gene: TRBJ1-2
CDR3aa: CAISADSPKDSNYGYTF
CDR3nt: TGTGCCATCAGTGCCGACAGTCCCAAAGATTCTAACTATGGCTACACCTTC

d_gene: TRBD2
abundance: few
v_gene: TRBV6-1
j_gene: TRBJ2-3
CDR3aa: CASSLKLAGGTDTQYF
CDR3nt: TGTGCCAGCAGCCTCAAACTAGCGGGGGGCACAGATACGCAGTATTTT

d_gene: TRBD1
abundance: few
v_gene: TRBV20-1
j_gene: TRBJ2-7
CDR3aa: CSARDSVEQGYEQYF
CDR3nt: TGCAGTGCTAGAGATAGTGTAGAACAGGGGTACGAGCAGTACTTC

d_gene: TRBD2
abundance: .
v_gene: TRBV29-1
j_gene: TRBJ2-7
CDR3aa: CNVTGTSGGQSYEQYF
CDR3nt: TGCAACGTCACCGGGACTAGCGGGGGGCAATCCTACGAGCAGTACTTC

d_gene: .
abundance: .
v_gene: TRBV3-1
j_gene: TRBJ2-7
CDR3aa: CASGTREYEQYF
CDR3nt: TGTGCCAGCGGTACGAGGGAATACGAGCAGTACTTC

d_gene: .
abundance: .
v_gene: TRBV29-1
j_gene: TRBJ1-1
CDR3aa: CSGLEGQDTEAFF
CDR3nt: TGCAGTGGACTCGAGGGGCAGGACACTGAAGCTTTCTTT

d_gene: TRBD1
abundance: many
v_gene: TRBV5-5
j_gene: TRBJ1-5
CDR3aa: CASSHGDRGYQPQHF
CDR3nt: TGTGCCAGCAGCCACGGGGACAGGGGTTATCAGCCCCAGCATTTT

d_gene: TRBD1
abundance: few
v_gene: TRBV30
j_gene: TRBJ1-2
CDR3aa: CAWSGGQGTYGYTF
CDR3nt: TGTGCCTGGAGTGGCGGACAGGGAACCTATGGCTACACCTTC

d_gene: .
abundance: .
v_gene: TRBV5-6
j_gene: TRBJ2-2
CDR3aa: CASSLVDKNTGELFF
CDR3nt: TGTGCCAGCAGCTTGGTCGACAAGAACACCGGGGAGCTGTTTTTT

d_gene: .
abundance: .
v_gene: TRBV10-3
j_gene: TRBJ2-5
CDR3aa: CAIRAIGRETQYF
CDR3nt: TGTGCCATCAGGGCAATCGGGCGCGAGACCCAGTACTTC

d_gene: TRBD2
abundance: few
v_gene: TRBV20-1
j_gene: TRBJ2-7
CDR3aa: CSAVGLTSGRNEQYF
CDR3nt: TGCAGTGCCGTGGGTTTGACTAGCGGGAGAAACGAGCAGTACTTC

d_gene: TRBD2
abundance: few
v_gene: TRBV30
j_gene: TRBJ2-7
CDR3aa: CAWVPSGSYEQYF
CDR3nt: TGTGCCTGGGTCCCTAGCGGATCCTACGAGCAGTACTTC

d_gene: .
abundance: .
v_gene: TRBV11-2
j_gene: TRBJ2-3
CDR3aa: CASSYSWTLLDTQYF
CDR3nt: TGTGCCAGCAGCTATAGTTGGACTCTACTTGATACGCAGTATTTT